Listed below are T cell receptor beta chains from one sample, sequenced in a study of blood T cells in healthy people across ages. TCRdb passed the 5' RACE reads through MiXCR, listing each CDR3 protein once. The sample has 870,000 or so distinct CDR3 sequences, 29% seen once; the top ten hold around 16%. Sequencing was carried out using blood. The receptors originated from an elderly woman in good health. Each CDR3 is given with its conserved first and last residue. A D gene is named only where the DNA matches it firmly. Clone size is stated in some rows and not others, as once, few, many or a class when expanded.

J	D	V	length	size	CDR3	DNA
TRBJ1-2	.	TRBV20-1	12	many	CSSSTGVGGYTF	TGCAGTTCCTCCACAGGTGTTGGTGGCTACACCTTC
TRBJ1-5	.	TRBV6-2/TRBV6-3	16	.	CASSYWRQRKTQPQHF	TGTGCCAGCAGTTACTGGAGACAGAGAAAAACACAGCCCCAGCATTTT
TRBJ2-3	TRBD2	TRBV2	16	.	CASSRLAGVSTDTQYF	TGTGCCAGCAGTAGGCTAGCGGGGGTGAGCACAGATACGCAGTATTTT
TRBJ2-7	.	TRBV6-1	15	many	CASSETSGPLYEQYF	TGTGCCAGCAGTGAAACCTCAGGTCCCCTTTACGAGCAGTACTTC
TRBJ1-2	.	TRBV5-1	15	.	CAGSLAGESYYGYTF	TGCGCCGGCAGCTTGGCAGGGGAGAGCTACTATGGCTACACCTTC
TRBJ1-2	TRBD1	TRBV5-1	15	few	CASSSTPQGASGYTF	TGCGCCAGCAGCTCGACACCCCAGGGGGCGAGCGGCTACACCTTC
TRBJ1-6	.	TRBV11-2	12	.	CASSISLQALHF	TGTGCCAGCAGCATCTCCTTACAGGCCCTCCACTTT
TRBJ2-3	TRBD2	TRBV5-1	15	many	CASRRGGRLGDTQYF	TGCGCCAGCAGGCGGGGGGGCCGTCTTGGAGATACGCAGTATTTT
TRBJ2-4	.	TRBV7-8	21	many	CASSFMEGATGWDLAKNIQYF	TGTGCCAGCAGCTTTATGGAGGGTGCGACAGGTTGGGACTTAGCCAAAAACATTCAGTACTTC
TRBJ2-5	TRBD1	TRBV5-1	15	many	CASSPTGGVWETQYF	TGCGCCAGCAGCCCTACAGGGGGCGTTTGGGAGACCCAGTACTTC
TRBJ2-7	.	TRBV7-2	15	.	CATSDQGAGMYEQYF	TGTGCCACCAGTGATCAAGGGGCAGGGATGTACGAGCAGTACTTC
TRBJ1-5	.	TRBV11-2	14	few	CASSLEVGSQPQHF	TGTGCCAGCAGCTTAGAGGTTGGGTCTCAGCCCCAGCATTTT
TRBJ2-1	TRBD1	TRBV29-1	12	many	CSVRTGGRGQFF	TGCAGCGTTAGGACAGGGGGCAGGGGGCAGTTCTTC
TRBJ2-5	.	TRBV3-1	16	few	CASSHSSRGARNEQYF	TGTGCCAGCAGCCATAGCTCCCGGGGTGCCCGCAATGAGCAGTACTTC
TRBJ2-7	.	TRBV5-1	15	many	CASSPLYNQGYEQYF	TGCGCCAGCAGCCCCTTGTATAACCAGGGTTACGAGCAGTACTTC
TRBJ2-7	.	TRBV11-2	16	many	CASSGHKGTQGYEQYF	TGTGCCAGCAGCGGTCATAAGGGGACCCAGGGATACGAGCAGTACTTC
TRBJ2-1	.	TRBV13	14	.	CAGSRRDTQETQFF	TGTGCCGGCAGCCGTCGGGACACTCAAGAGACCCAGTTCTTC
TRBJ2-5	.	TRBV20-1	12	many	CSARIAQETQYF	TGCAGTGCTAGGATTGCCCAAGAGACCCAGTACTTC
TRBJ1-1	.	TRBV20-1	13	few	CSVEGGGGTEAFF	TGCAGTGTTGAGGGGGGGGGAGGCACTGAAGCTTTCTTT
TRBJ2-5	.	TRBV10-3	15	once	CAISDRTGGGETQYF	TGTGCCATCAGTGATCGGACTGGCGGAGGAGAGACCCAGTACTTC
TRBJ2-5	TRBD2	TRBV20-1	15	many	CSATGTSGGGKTQYF	TGCAGTGCAACCGGGACTAGCGGGGGGGGTAAGACCCAGTACTTC
TRBJ2-1	TRBD1	TRBV6-5	16	.	CASSQPRGQGADEQFF	TGTGCCAGCAGCCAGCCACGCGGACAGGGGGCGGATGAGCAGTTCTTC
TRBJ2-3	.	TRBV7-9	15	.	CASSPGGPGTDTQYF	TGTGCCAGCAGCCCCGGGGGGCCCGGGACAGATACGCAGTATTTT
TRBJ2-6	.	TRBV5-1	16	few	CASSLDRVSGANVLTF	TGCGCCAGCAGCTTGGACAGGGTTTCTGGGGCCAACGTCCTGACTTTC
TRBJ2-7	.	TRBV2	15	few	CASSVGRQRVYEQYF	TGTGCCAGCAGTGTCGGGAGACAGAGGGTCTACGAGCAGTACTTC
TRBJ1-1	TRBD1	TRBV30	15	.	CAWLSLQGWGTEAFF	TGTGCCTGGCTGTCACTACAGGGGTGGGGCACTGAAGCTTTCTTT
TRBJ1-2	.	TRBV2	12	.	CARQNTNYGCTF	.
TRBJ2-7	TRBD2	TRBV7-2	15	many	CASSSLAGSSYEQYF	TGTGCCAGCAGCTCCCTAGCGGGGAGCTCCTACGAGCAGTACTTC
TRBJ2-5	TRBD1	TRBV28	15	many	CASSSPAGGRETQYF	TGTGCCAGCAGTTCCCCCGCAGGGGGCCGGGAGACCCAGTACTTC
TRBJ2-1	.	TRBV12-3/TRBV12-4	16	few	CASSGTGGGIGYEQFF	TGTGCCAGCAGTGGGACTGGTGGGGGGATAGGCTATGAGCAGTTCTTC
TRBJ1-2	TRBD1	TRBV7-2	14	many	CASSQGGQGYGYTF	TGTGCCAGCAGCCAGGGGGGACAGGGCTATGGCTACACCTTC
TRBJ2-5	.	TRBV18	16	few	CASSPRGLGDQETQYF	TGTGCCAGCTCACCAAGGGGATTAGGGGATCAAGAGACCCAGTACTTC
TRBJ1-2	.	TRBV7-2	15	many	CASSLGGPGAMGYTF	TGTGCCAGCAGCTTAGGGGGGCCGGGGGCGATGGGCTACACCTTC
TRBJ2-7	.	TRBV7-2	14	.	CASSYPGLTYEQYF	TGTGCCAGCAGCTACCCGGGACTTACCTACGAGCAGTACTTC
TRBJ2-7	.	TRBV7-2	14	few	CASSSGIGGYEQYF	TGTGCCAGCAGCTCAGGGATAGGGGGCTACGAGCAGTACTTC
TRBJ2-1	TRBD2	TRBV20-1	17	many	CSARGLAGVKSYNEQFF	TGCAGTGCTCGAGGGCTAGCGGGGGTCAAATCCTACAATGAGCAGTTCTTC
TRBJ1-2	.	TRBV12-3/TRBV12-4	12	many	CASSLNSHGYTF	TGTGCCAGCAGTTTAAATAGCCATGGCTACACCTTC
TRBJ2-1	.	TRBV20-1	14	.	CSARDPLRADEQFF	TGCAGTGCTAGAGATCCGCTCAGGGCCGATGAGCAGTTCTTC
TRBJ2-2	TRBD1	TRBV5-1	15	many	CASSLGWTGPGELFF	TGCGCCAGCAGCTTGGGTTGGACAGGCCCCGGGGAGCTGTTTTTT
TRBJ2-5	.	TRBV7-2	14	many	CASSQTDFQETQYF	TGTGCCAGCAGCCAAACAGACTTCCAAGAGACCCAGTACTTC
TRBJ2-5	TRBD2	TRBV7-2	15	many	CASSWIAGRQETQYF	TGTGCCAGCAGCTGGATAGCGGGGCGACAAGAGACCCAGTACTTC
TRBJ1-2	.	TRBV30	12	.	CAWTVSNYGYTF	TGTGCCTGGACAGTTTCGAACTATGGCTACACCTTC
TRBJ2-3	TRBD2	TRBV7-2	18	many	CASSLSGTSGGVTDTQYF	TGTGCCAGCAGCTTAAGTGGGACTAGCGGGGGGGTCACAGATACGCAGTATTTT
TRBJ2-3	TRBD2	TRBV25-1	16	.	CASSGLQAGGSDTQYF	TGTGCCAGCAGTGGTCTTCAAGCGGGGGGCTCAGATACGCAGTATTTT
TRBJ2-2	TRBD2	TRBV20-1	15	.	CSARDRLAGHRELFF	TGCAGTGCTAGAGATCGACTAGCGGGACACCGGGAGCTGTTTTTT
TRBJ1-1	.	TRBV7-2	13	few	CASSLRANTEAFF	TGTGCCAGCAGCTTACGGGCGAACACTGAAGCTTTCTTT
TRBJ1-1	.	TRBV18	14	few	CASSPQATGTEAFF	TGTGCCAGCTCACCGCAAGCAACAGGGACTGAAGCTTTCTTT
TRBJ1-2	.	TRBV10-3	15	many	CAISETGRSNYGYTF	TGTGCCATCAGTGAGACAGGCCGATCTAACTATGGCTACACCTTC